The 14 T cell receptor beta chains below all came from one sample that was sequenced in a study of Graves' ophthalmopathy and Graves' hyperthyroidism. RNA transcripts yielded amplified TCR beta CDR3 regions. RT-PCR in the first round used HTBI primers; a second-round multiplex PCR followed. Using its own MiXCR run on the multiplex PCR reads, TCRdb lists one record per CDR3 protein. The sample contains about 620,000 distinct CDR3 sequences, about 20% of which appear only once. Sequenced: peripheral blood. These receptor sequences come from a woman under 30 with stable Graves' hyperthyroidism. Some clones in this sample may be carry-over from other donors' samples.

The chain joins TRBV6-1 to TRBJ1-1; D is uncertain. This CDR3 is 12 amino acids long. Trimming left V 5 bases short and J 7 bases short, with 11 bases between. Germline CDR1 MNHNS, CDR2 SASEGT. The CDR3 sequence is CASSKQHSEAFF. The CDR3 DNA follows: TGTGCCAGCAGTAAACAGCACAGTGAAGCTTTCTTT.

The CDR3 protein is CAIQAGGPPYEQYF. The CDR3 DNA reads as TGTGCCATCCAGGCAGGGGGCCCACCCTACGAGCAGTACTTC. The chain is built from TRBV10-3 and TRBJ2-7; 8 bases agree with TRBD1. CDR1 is ENHRY and CDR2 is SYGVKD in the germline V gene. The CDR3 consists of 14 residues. The J segment lost 2 bases and the V segment lost 8 bases, leaving 8 bases of the junction unmatched.

This clonotype showed up many times. The chain uses TRBV7-2 and TRBJ1-5; 8 bases fit TRBD1. J lost 3 bases, V lost 5 bases, and 6 bases had no gene match. CDR1 and CDR2 from the germline V gene are SGHTA and FQGNSA. CDR3 length: 15 residues. In DNA form, the CDR3 reads TGTGCCAGCAGCCGCGGGACAGGTGTCAATCAGCCCCAGCATTTT. It yields the protein CASSRGTGVNQPQHF.

In this sample, this clonotype turned up many times. V usage is TRBV6-1 and J usage is TRBJ2-3; no reliable D call. The CDR3 runs to 12 residues. Trimming shortened V by 4 bases and J by 3 bases, and 5 bases separated the two germline ends. CDR1 is MNHNS and CDR2 is SASEGT in the germline V gene. The CDR3: CASSATTDTQYF. The CDR3 nucleotides read TGTGCCAGCAGTGCAACTACAGATACGCAGTATTTT.

This clonotype was seen at least ten times. The chain joins TRBV10-3 to TRBJ2-2; 11 nucleotides match TRBD1. The junction had 4 bases not matched to a gene; V was cut back by 5 bases and J by 5 bases. The CDR3 is 15 amino acids. From germline, CDR1 is ENHRY and CDR2 SYGVKD. In DNA form, the CDR3 reads TGTGCCATCAGTATCGGGGACAGGGGGACCGGGGAGCTGTTTTTT. It translates to CAISIGDRGTGELFF.

This clonotype has a count of ten or more. This chain connects TRBV19 to TRBJ2-7; D is unresolved. The length of the CDR3 is 15 residues. V shed 5 bases and J shed 0 bases, with 14 bases lying between them. In germline, CDR1 is LNHDA, CDR2 SQIVND (reference sequence). The CDR3 here is CASSPRRLDSYEQYF. In DNA form, the CDR3 reads TGTGCCAGTAGTCCCCGCAGGCTGGACTCCTACGAGCAGTACTTC. The variable domain in full, completed from reference TRBV19 and TRBJ2-7, reads DGGITQSPKYLFRKEGQNVTLSCEQNLNHDAMYWYRQDPGQGLRLIYYSQIVNDFQKGDIAEGYSVSREKKESFPLTVTSAQKNPTAFYLCASSPRRLDSYEQYFGPGTRLTVT.

The chain couples TRBV4-1 to TRBJ1-3; D uncertain. From germline, CDR1 is MGHRA and CDR2 YSYEKL. V gave up 1 base and J gave up 0 bases, with 13 bases separating them. The CDR3 covers 17 residues. The DNA of the CDR3 is TGCGCCAGCAGCCAAGTTTCGTTGGGTATCTCTGGAAACACCATATATTTT. Its translation is CASSQVSLGISGNTIYF.

In its sample, this clonotype was seen many times. The CDR3 spells CASSLEVGTNIQYF. CDR3 DNA sequence: TGTGCCAGCAGTTTAGAGGTCGGGACAAACATTCAGTACTTC. The chain has TRBV12-3 or TRBV12-4 and TRBJ2-4, with D perhaps assigned TRBD1 or TRBD2 (5 bases each). Trimming took 1 base from V and 6 from J, leaving 10 bases between them. This CDR3 contains 14 residues.

This clonotype came up many times. The rearrangement joins TRBV5-1 to TRBJ1-5; possibly TRBD1 for D (5 bases). This CDR3 has 13 residues. Germline CDR1 is SGHRS and CDR2 is YFSETQ. V lost 1 base, J lost 5 bases, and 7 bases lay in between. The CDR3 loop is CASSLSGDQPQHF. The CDR3 DNA follows: TGCGCCAGCAGCTTGTCGGGGGATCAGCCCCAGCATTTT.

This clonotype was picked up a small number of times. For the CDR3, the DNA is TGTGCCAGCAGCCTGTCGACAGAACCCCGCGGGGAGCTGTTTTTT. Its translation: CASSLSTEPRGELFF. The gene calls are TRBV7-2 and TRBJ2-2; TRBD1 is a possible D gene (5 bases). The CDR3 consists of 15 residues. V lost 5 bases to trimming and J lost 7 bases, with 17 bases between them. The germline V gene encodes CDR1 SGHTA and CDR2 FQGNSA.

This clonotype has ten or more counts. CDR3 in amino acids: CASSTRTVLGNSPLHF. The DNA for the CDR3 is TGTGCCAGCAGTACCCGGACGGTTTTGGGGAATTCACCCCTCCACTTT. The chain links TRBV25-1 to TRBJ1-6; no clear D gene. The CDR3 sequence is 16 residues long. Trimming took off 5 bases at V and 7 bases at J, with 18 bases between the two ends. Germline loops: CDR1 MGHDK, CDR2 SYGVNS.

A few counts support this clonotype. This sequence joins TRBV19 and TRBJ1-5; 11 nucleotides agree with TRBD1. The CDR3 is made up of 14 amino acids. The germline V gene encodes CDR1 LNHDA and CDR2 SQIVND (reference sequence). The V gene end was trimmed by 7 bases and the J gene end by 6 bases; junction bases not matched to a gene: 5. The CDR3 reads CASTLGQGAQPQHF. In DNA form, the CDR3 reads TGTGCCAGTACCCTTGGACAGGGGGCTCAGCCCCAGCATTTT.

In its sample, this clonotype was seen many times. J is TRBJ1-2 and V is TRBV12-3 or TRBV12-4; possibly TRBD1 for D (5 bases). The CDR3 consists of 15 residues. Deletions cut 6 bases from V and 4 bases from J, with 18 bases between. The CDR3 protein is CASSLPQGLSYGYTF. The CDR3 region has the DNA TGTGCCAGCAGCCTCCCCCAGGGACTGTCCTATGGCTACACCTTC.

There are many counts of this clonotype. The chain combines TRBV30 with TRBJ2-6, with a tentative D call TRBD1 (5 bases). CDR3 length equals 12 residues. V dropped 5 bases and J dropped 7 bases, with 9 bases sitting between them. CDR1 GTSNPN and CDR2 SVGIG come from the germline V gene (reference sequence). The CDR3 nucleotides read TGTGCCTGGGACAGAAGTGCCAACGTCCTGACTTTC. Translated, it gives CAWDRSANVLTF.